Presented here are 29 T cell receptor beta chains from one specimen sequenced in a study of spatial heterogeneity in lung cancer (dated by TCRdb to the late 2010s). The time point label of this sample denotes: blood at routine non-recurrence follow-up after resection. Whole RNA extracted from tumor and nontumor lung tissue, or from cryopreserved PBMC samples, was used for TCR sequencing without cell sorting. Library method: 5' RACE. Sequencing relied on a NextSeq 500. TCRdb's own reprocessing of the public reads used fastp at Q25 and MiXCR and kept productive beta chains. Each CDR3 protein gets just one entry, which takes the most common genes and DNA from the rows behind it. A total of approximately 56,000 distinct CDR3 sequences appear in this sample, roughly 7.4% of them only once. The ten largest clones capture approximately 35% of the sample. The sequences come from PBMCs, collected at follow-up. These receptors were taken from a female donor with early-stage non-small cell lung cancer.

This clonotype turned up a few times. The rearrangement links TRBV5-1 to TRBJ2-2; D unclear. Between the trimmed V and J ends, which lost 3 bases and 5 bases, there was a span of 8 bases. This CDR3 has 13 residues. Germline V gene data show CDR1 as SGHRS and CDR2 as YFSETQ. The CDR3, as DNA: TGCGCCAGCAGCTCAGAAGGGACCGGGGAGCTGTTTTTT. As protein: CASSSEGTGELFF. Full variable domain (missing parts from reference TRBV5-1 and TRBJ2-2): KAGVTQTPRYLIKTRGQQVTLSCSPISGHRSVSWYQQTPGQGLQFLFEYFSETQRNKGNFPGRFSGRQFSNSRSEMNVSTLELGDSALYLCASSSEGTGELFFGEGSRLTVL.

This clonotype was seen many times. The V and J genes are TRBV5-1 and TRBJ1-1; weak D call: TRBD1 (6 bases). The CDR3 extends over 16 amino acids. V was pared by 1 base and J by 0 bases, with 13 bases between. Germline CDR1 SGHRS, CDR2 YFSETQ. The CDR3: CASSLLGGQMNTEAFF. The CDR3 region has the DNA TGCGCCAGCAGCTTGCTCGGGGGACAAATGAACACTGAAGCTTTCTTT.

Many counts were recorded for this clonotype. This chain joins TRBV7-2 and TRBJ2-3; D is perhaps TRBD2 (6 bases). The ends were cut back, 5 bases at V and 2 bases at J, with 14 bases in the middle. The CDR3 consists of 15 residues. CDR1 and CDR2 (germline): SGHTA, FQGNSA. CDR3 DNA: TGTGCCAGCAGCCGCGCCGCGGGACTCACAGATACGCAGTATTTT. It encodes CASSRAAGLTDTQYF.

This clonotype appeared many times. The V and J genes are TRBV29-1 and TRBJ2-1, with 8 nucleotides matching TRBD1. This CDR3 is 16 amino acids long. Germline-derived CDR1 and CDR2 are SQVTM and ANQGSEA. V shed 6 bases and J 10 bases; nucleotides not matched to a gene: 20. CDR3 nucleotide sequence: TGCAGCGTCCGAACCACAGGGGGTACTACTCGAAGAGAGCAGTTCTTC. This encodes CSVRTTGGTTRREQFF.

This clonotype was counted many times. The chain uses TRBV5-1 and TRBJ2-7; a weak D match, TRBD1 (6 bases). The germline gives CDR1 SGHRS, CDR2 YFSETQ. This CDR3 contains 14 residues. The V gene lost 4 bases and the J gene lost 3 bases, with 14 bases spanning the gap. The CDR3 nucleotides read TGCGCCAGCAGCGGAAAAACAGGGAGCTACGAGCAGTACTTC. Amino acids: CASSGKTGSYEQYF.

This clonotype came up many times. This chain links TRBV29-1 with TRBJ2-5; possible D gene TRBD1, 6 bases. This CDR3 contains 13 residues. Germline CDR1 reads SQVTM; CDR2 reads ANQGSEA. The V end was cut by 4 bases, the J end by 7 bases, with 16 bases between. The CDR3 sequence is CSVAPTGSGTQYF. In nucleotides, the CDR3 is TGCAGCGTTGCCCCGACAGGTTCAGGGACCCAGTACTTC.

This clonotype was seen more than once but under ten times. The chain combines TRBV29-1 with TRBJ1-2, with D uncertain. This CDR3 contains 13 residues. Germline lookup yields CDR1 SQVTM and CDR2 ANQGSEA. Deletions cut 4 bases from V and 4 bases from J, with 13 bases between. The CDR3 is CSVAPSGVYGYTF. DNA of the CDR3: TGCAGCGTTGCACCGTCCGGTGTCTATGGCTACACCTTC.

DNA for the CDR3: TGTGCCAGCAGCCCGACTAGTCGAAGCACAGATACGCAGTATTTT. Its protein is CASSPTSRSTDTQYF. The V and J genes are TRBV3-1 and TRBJ2-3; the D gene is possibly TRBD2 (6 bases). Trimming removed 4 bases from V and 0 bases from J, with 11 bases in between. The CDR3 length is 15 residues. Looked up from germline, CDR1 is LGHDT and CDR2 is YNNKEL (reference sequence).

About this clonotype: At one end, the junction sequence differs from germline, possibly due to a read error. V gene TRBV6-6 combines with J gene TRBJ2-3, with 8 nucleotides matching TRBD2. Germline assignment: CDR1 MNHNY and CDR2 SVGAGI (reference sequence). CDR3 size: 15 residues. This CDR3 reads CASSPGTRSRDTQYF. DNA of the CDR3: TGTGCCAGCAGTCCCGGGACTAGGAGCAGAGATACGCAGTATTTT.

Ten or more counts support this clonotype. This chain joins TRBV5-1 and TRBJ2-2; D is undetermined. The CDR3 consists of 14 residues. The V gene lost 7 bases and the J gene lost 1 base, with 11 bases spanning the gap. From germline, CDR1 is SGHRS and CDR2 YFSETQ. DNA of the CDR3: TGCGCCAGCCAGGAAGGGCGGAACACCGGGGAGCTGTTTTTT. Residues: CASQEGRNTGELFF.

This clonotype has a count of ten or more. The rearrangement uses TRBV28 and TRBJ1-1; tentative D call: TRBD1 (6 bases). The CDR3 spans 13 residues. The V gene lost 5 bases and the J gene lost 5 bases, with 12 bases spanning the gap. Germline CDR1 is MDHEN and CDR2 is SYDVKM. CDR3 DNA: TGTGCCAGCAGTCACCAGGGGAAGACTGAAGCTTTCTTT. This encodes CASSHQGKTEAFF.

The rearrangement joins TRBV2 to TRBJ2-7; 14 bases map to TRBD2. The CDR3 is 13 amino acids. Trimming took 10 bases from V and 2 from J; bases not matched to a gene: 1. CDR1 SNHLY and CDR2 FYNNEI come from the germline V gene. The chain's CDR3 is CATGLAGAYEQYF. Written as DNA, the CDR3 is TGTGCCACGGGACTAGCGGGAGCCTACGAGCAGTACTTC.

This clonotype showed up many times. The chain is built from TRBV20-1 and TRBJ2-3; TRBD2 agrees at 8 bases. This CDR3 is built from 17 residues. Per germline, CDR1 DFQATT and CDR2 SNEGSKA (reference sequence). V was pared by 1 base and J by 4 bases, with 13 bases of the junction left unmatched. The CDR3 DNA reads TGCAGTGCTAGAGGGGAACTAGCGGAGGCCGTTGCAGATACGCAGTATTTT. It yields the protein CSARGELAEAVADTQYF.

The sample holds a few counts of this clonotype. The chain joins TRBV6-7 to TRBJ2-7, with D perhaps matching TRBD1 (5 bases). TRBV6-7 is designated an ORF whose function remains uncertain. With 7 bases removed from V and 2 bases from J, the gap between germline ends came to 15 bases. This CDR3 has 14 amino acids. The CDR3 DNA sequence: TGTGCCAGCAACCTCCGACAGAGCACCTACGAGCAGTACTTC. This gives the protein CASNLRQSTYEQYF.

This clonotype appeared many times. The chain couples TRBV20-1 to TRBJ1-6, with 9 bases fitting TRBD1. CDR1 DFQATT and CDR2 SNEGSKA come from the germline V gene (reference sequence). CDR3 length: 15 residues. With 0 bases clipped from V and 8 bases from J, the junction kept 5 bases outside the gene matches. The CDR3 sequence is CSARDRRTGDSPLHF. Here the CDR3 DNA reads TGCAGTGCTAGAGATCGCCGGACAGGGGATTCACCCCTCCACTTT.

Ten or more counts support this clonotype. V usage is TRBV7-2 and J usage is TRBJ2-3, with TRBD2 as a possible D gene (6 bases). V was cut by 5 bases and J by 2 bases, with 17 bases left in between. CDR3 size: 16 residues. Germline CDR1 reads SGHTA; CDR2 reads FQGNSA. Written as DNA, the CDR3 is TGTGCCAGCAGCCTGCGACTAGTCCTTCTCACAGATACGCAGTATTTT. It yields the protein CASSLRLVLLTDTQYF.

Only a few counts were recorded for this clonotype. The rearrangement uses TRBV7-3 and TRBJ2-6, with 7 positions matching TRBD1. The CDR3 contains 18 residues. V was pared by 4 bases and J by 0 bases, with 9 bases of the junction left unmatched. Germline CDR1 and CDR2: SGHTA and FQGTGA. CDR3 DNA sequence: TGTGCCAGCAGCTCCTACAGGGGTGTTTACTCTGGGGCCAACGTCCTGACTTTC. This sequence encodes CASSSYRGVYSGANVLTF.

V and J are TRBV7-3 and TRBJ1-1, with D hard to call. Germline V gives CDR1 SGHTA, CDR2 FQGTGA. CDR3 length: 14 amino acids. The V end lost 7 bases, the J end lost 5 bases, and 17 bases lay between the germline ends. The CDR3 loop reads CASTRRRMGTEAFF. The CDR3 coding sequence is TGTGCCAGCACCCGACGGCGGATGGGGACTGAAGCTTTCTTT.

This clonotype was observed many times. The CDR3 loop is CASSLEGSNEKLFF. The CDR3 DNA follows: TGTGCCAGCAGCTTAGAGGGATCTAATGAAAAACTGTTTTTT. The chain is built from TRBV7-9 and TRBJ1-4; no clear D gene. The CDR3 length is 14 residues. CDR1 SEHNR and CDR2 FQNEAQ come from the germline V gene (reference sequence). V lost 1 base, J lost 3 bases, and 6 bases lay in between.

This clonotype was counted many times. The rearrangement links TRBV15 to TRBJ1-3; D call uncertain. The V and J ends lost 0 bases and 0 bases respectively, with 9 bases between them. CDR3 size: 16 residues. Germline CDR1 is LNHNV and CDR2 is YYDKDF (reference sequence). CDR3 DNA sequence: TGTGCCACCAGCAGAGATCGGGAGAGCTCTGGAAACACCATATATTTT. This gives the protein CATSRDRESSGNTIYF.

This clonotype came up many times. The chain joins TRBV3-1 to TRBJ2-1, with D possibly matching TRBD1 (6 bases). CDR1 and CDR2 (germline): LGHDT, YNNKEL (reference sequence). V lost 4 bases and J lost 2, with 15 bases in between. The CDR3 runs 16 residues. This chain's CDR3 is CASSRPPGEPYNEQFF. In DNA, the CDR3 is TGTGCCAGCAGCCGCCCACCAGGGGAACCCTACAATGAGCAGTTCTTC.

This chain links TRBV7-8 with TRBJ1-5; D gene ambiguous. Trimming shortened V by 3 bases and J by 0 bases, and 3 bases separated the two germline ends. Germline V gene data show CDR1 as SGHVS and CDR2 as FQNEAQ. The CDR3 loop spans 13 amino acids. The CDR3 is CASSFNSNQPQHF. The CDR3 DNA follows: TGTGCCAGCAGCTTCAATAGCAATCAGCCCCAGCATTTT.

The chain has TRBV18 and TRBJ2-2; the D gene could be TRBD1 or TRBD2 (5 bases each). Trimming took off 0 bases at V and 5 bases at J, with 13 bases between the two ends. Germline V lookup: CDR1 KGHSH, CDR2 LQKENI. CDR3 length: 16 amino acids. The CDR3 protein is CASSPPSGRMTGELFF. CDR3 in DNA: TGTGCCAGCTCACCACCGTCGGGACGGATGACCGGGGAGCTGTTTTTT.

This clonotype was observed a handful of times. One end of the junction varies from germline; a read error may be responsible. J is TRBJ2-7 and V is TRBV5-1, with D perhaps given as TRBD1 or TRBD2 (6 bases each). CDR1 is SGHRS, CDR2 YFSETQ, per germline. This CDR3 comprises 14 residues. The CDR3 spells CTSSRGRIIYEQYF. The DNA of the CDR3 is TGCACCAGCTCCCGGGGGCGAATTATCTACGAGCAGTACTTC.

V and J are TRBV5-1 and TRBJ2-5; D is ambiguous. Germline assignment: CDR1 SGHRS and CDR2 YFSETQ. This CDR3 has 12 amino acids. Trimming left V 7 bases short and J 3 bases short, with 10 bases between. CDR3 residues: CASGEFEETQYF. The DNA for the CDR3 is TGCGCCAGCGGCGAATTTGAAGAGACCCAGTACTTC.

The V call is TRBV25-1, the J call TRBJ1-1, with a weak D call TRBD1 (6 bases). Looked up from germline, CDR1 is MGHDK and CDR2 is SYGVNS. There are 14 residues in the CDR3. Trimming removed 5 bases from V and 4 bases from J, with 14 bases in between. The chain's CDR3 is CASSKQGRSTEAFF. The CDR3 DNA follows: TGTGCCAGCAGTAAACAGGGCAGGAGCACTGAAGCTTTCTTT.

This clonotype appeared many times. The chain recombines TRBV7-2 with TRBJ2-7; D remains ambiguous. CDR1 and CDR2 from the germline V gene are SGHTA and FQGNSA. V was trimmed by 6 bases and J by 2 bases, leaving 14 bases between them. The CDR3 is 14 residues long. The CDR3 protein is CASRGPSLPYEQYF. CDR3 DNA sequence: TGTGCCAGCAGAGGTCCCAGCTTACCCTACGAGCAGTACTTC.

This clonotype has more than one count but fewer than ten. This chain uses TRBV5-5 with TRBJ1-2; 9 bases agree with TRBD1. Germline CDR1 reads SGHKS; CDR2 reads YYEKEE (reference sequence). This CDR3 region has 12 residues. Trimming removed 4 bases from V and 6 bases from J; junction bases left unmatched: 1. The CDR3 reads CASSGTGHGYTF. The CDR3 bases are TGTGCCAGCAGCGGGACAGGGCATGGCTACACCTTC.

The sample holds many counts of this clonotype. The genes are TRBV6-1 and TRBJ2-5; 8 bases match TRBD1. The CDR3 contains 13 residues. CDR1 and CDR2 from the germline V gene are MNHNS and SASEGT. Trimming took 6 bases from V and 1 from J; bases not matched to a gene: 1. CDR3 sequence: CASRTGGQETQYF. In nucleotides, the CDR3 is TGTGCCAGCAGAACAGGGGGCCAAGAGACCCAGTACTTC.